Listed here is a single T cell receptor (beta chain). PCR employed 60 Vbeta and 13 Jbeta primers. Assay: immunoSEQ multiplex PCR; the TCRdb copy retains only in-frame clones and omits some. The repertoire consists of 89,000 or so clones, with 75% to 85% occurring once and the leading ten covering approximately 11%. The CDR3 consists of 16 residues. Trimming took off 0 bases at V and 6 bases at J, with 17 bases between the two ends. CDR1 MGHRA and CDR2 YSYEKL come from the germline V gene. These data belong to a study of cytomegalovirus exposure and HLA in healthy donors. This receptor was obtained from a man aged 18 to 30 in good health and CMV-seropositive. The chain has TRBV4-1 and TRBJ1-1; possibly TRBD1 for D (5 bases). Sequenced: PBMCs. The CDR3 DNA reads TGCGCCAGCAGCCAAGATTTGGGGCTCTCGGTATCTGAAGCTTTCTTT. It codes for CASSQDLGLSVSEAFF.